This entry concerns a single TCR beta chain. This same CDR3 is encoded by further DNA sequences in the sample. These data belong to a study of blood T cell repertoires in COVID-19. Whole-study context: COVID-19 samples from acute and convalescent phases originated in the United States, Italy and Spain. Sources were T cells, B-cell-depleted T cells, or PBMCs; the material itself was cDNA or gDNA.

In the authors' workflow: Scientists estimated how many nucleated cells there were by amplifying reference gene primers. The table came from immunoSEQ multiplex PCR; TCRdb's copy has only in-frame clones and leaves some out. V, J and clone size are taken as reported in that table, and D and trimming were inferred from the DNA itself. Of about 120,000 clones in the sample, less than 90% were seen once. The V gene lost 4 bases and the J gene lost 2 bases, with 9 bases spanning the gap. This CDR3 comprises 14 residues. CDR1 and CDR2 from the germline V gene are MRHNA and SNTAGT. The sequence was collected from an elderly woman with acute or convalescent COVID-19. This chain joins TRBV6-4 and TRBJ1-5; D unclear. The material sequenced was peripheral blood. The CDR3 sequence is CASSVTGGNQPQHF. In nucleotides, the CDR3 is TGTGCCAGCAGTGTTACCGGGGGCAATCAGCCCCAGCATTTT.